This passage covers 27 T cell receptor beta chains from one sample sequenced in a study of blood T cell repertoires in COVID-19. Data came from immunoSEQ multiplex PCR; TCRdb stores just in-frame clones and leaves some out. The table records around 80,000 clones, 82% of them present only once. Sequenced input: peripheral blood. The receptor source for this set is a man at least 80 years old with acute or convalescent COVID-19.

V usage is TRBV19 and J usage is TRBJ1-1; D gene unclear. There are 16 residues in the CDR3. The V gene lost 5 bases and the J gene lost 2 bases, with 18 bases spanning the gap. Germline loops: CDR1 LNHDA, CDR2 SQIVND (reference sequence). CDR3 coding DNA: TGTGCCAGTAGTCTTTTGTCAGCAGGCTCTAACACTGAAGCTTTCTTT. This codes for CASSLLSAGSNTEAFF.

The genes are TRBV3-1 (or the pseudogene TRBV3-2) and TRBJ2-5, with D maybe TRBD2 (5 bases). Germline V gene lookup returns CDR1 LGHDT and CDR2 YNNKEL (reference sequence). The CDR3 consists of 14 residues. Trimming stripped 3 bases from V and 2 bases from J, with 10 bases between. This CDR3 is CASSHGVEQETQYF. DNA of the CDR3: TGTGCCAGCAGCCACGGGGTTGAGCAAGAGACCCAGTACTTC.

This chain links TRBV19 with TRBJ2-7; the match to TRBD1 covers 10 bases. The germline CDR1 and CDR2 sequences are LNHDA and SQIVND (reference sequence). With V trimmed by 3 bases and J by 2 bases, 4 bases remained unmatched. The CDR3 is 15 amino acids. CDR3 protein: CASSIPGQGAYEQYF. CDR3 nucleotides: TGTGCCAGTAGTATCCCAGGACAGGGGGCCTACGAGCAGTACTTC.

In its sample, this clone was seen a few times. The chain employs TRBV19 and TRBJ1-4; D ambiguous. Germline loops: CDR1 LNHDA, CDR2 SQIVND (reference sequence). Trimming cost V 7 bases and J 8 bases, with 17 bases left between them. The CDR3 covers 14 residues. The CDR3 nucleotides read TGTGCCAGTAACGACTACGCGGGTAAAGAAAAACTGTTTTTT. Encoded protein: CASNDYAGKEKLFF.

This chain links TRBV5-1 with TRBJ2-5, with a weak D call TRBD1 (5 bases). The CDR3 totals 15 residues. Germline values: CDR1 SGHRS, CDR2 YFSETQ. V lost 0 bases and J 5 bases, leaving 14 bases between the germline ends. The CDR3 region is CASSLETGPWETQYF. The CDR3 DNA sequence: TGCGCCAGCAGCTTGGAAACAGGTCCCTGGGAGACCCAGTACTTC.

The sample holds one count of this clone. The chain employs TRBV19 and TRBJ2-6, with TRBD2 as a possible D gene (5 bases). V was trimmed by 7 bases and J by 2 bases, leaving 9 bases between them. Germline V gene data show CDR1 as LNHDA and CDR2 as SQIVND (reference sequence). The CDR3 contains 14 residues. CDR3 in DNA: TGTGCCAGTACGGCCGGGGCTGGGGCCAACGTCCTGACTTTC. Translated: CASTAGAGANVLTF.

The V gene is TRBV18, the J gene TRBJ1-1; tentatively, D is TRBD1 (6 bases). The germline V gene has CDR1 KGHSH and CDR2 LQKENI. This CDR3 has 13 residues. V lost 3 bases to trimming and J lost 6 bases, with 11 bases between them. This CDR3 is CASSPNRESEAFF. The CDR3 DNA sequence: TGTGCCAGCTCACCGAACAGGGAGTCTGAAGCTTTCTTT.

CDR3 residues: CASRPQGNGYTF. CDR3 DNA: TGTGCCAGCAGGCCACAGGGGAACGGCTACACCTTC. The V and J genes are TRBV28 and TRBJ1-2; 7 bases line up with TRBD1. The ends lost 6 bases at V and 8 bases at J; junction bases unmatched: 6. CDR3 length equals 12 residues. The germline V gene has CDR1 MDHEN and CDR2 SYDVKM.

This rearrangement joins TRBV28 to TRBJ1-5; the D gene is possibly TRBD1 (6 bases). In germline, CDR1 is MDHEN, CDR2 SYDVKM. V was shortened by 5 bases and J by 1 base, with 12 bases between the two germline ends. CDR3 length: 15 residues. This CDR3 is CASSLRGRSNQPQHF. The CDR3 DNA sequence: TGTGCCAGCAGTCTCAGGGGTCGGAGCAATCAGCCCCAGCATTTT.

This chain connects TRBV6-5 to TRBJ1-2; 8 bases agree with TRBD1. J was trimmed by 3 bases and V by 2 bases; bases with no gene match: 8. Looked up from germline, CDR1 is MNHEY and CDR2 is SVGAGI. The CDR3 has 16 residues. The CDR3 sequence is CASSYLHDRGDYGYTF. CDR3 DNA sequence: TGTGCCAGCAGTTACCTCCACGACAGGGGCGACTATGGCTACACCTTC.

In this sample, this clone turned up a few times. The chain joins TRBV24-1 to TRBJ2-3; D is possibly TRBD2 (5 bases). CDR1 is KGHDR and CDR2 is SFDVKD in the germline V gene. Trimming shortened V by 12 bases and J by 0 bases, and 18 bases separated the two germline ends. The CDR3 contains 15 residues. CDR3 nucleotide sequence: TGTGCCGCACCCTTAGTCTCGGGAAGCACAGATACGCAGTATTTT. Translation gives CAAPLVSGSTDTQYF.

V usage is TRBV24-1 and J usage is TRBJ1-2; D remains unclear. Trimming removed 2 bases at V and 8 bases at J, with 5 bases between. The CDR3 covers 11 residues. Germline CDR1 and CDR2: KGHDR and SFDVKD. CDR3 sequence reads: CATSDSLGYTF. The CDR3, as DNA: TGTGCCACCAGTGATTCCCTAGGCTACACCTTC.

The chain links TRBV7-2 to TRBJ2-7; D is undetermined. V lost 3 bases to trimming and J lost 3 bases, with 15 bases between them. The CDR3 is 15 amino acids. The germline gives CDR1 SGHTA, CDR2 FQGNSA. The CDR3: CASSLSPGPFYEQYF. CDR3 sequence (DNA): TGTGCCAGCAGCTTGAGTCCGGGTCCCTTCTACGAGCAGTACTTC.

This sequence joins TRBV5-1 and TRBJ1-3, with TRBD1 matching over 9 bases. The CDR3 totals 16 residues. V was pared by 1 base and J by 2 bases, with 4 bases of the junction left unmatched. The V gene's germline CDR1 is SGHRS and CDR2 YFSETQ. This CDR3 reads CASSLRTGEAGNTIYF. CDR3 coding DNA: TGCGCCAGCAGCTTGAGGACAGGGGAAGCTGGAAACACCATATATTTT.

This chain connects TRBV6-5 to TRBJ2-3; no firm D call. The V gene's germline CDR1 is MNHEY and CDR2 SVGAGI. The CDR3 is made up of 13 amino acids. The ends were cut back, 2 bases at V and 2 bases at J, with 5 bases in the middle. The CDR3 loop reads CASSYPSTDTQYF. The CDR3 DNA sequence: TGTGCCAGCAGTTACCCCTCCACAGATACGCAGTATTTT.

This chain links TRBV4-1 with TRBJ2-2; D is unclear. This CDR3 is built from 14 residues. Germline CDR1 and CDR2: MGHRA and YSYEKL. V was pared by 2 bases and J by 1 base, with 5 bases between. Written as DNA, the CDR3 is TGCGCCAGCAGCCAAAGAGGGAACACCGGGGAGCTGTTTTTT. Translated: CASSQRGNTGELFF.

The CDR3: CASSLGQSPGPIYF. The CDR3 DNA reads TGTGCCAGCAGCTTGGGACAGTCCCCCGGCCCCATATATTTT. The V call is TRBV5-6, the J call TRBJ1-3, with D possibly TRBD1 on 5 matching bases. This CDR3 spans 14 amino acids. The V end was cut by 0 bases, the J end by 11 bases, with 15 bases between. CDR1 is SGHDT, CDR2 YYEEEE, per germline.

The V gene is TRBV30, the J gene TRBJ1-6, with a tentative D call TRBD1 (5 bases). Germline CDR1 is GTSNPN and CDR2 is SVGIG (reference sequence). V lost 1 base to trimming and J lost 10 bases, with 11 bases between them. The length of the CDR3 is 13 residues. The CDR3 nucleotides read TGTGCCTGGAGTGGCAGGGTGAGCTCACCCCTCCACTTT. This gives the protein CAWSGRVSSPLHF.

The gene calls are TRBV7-8 and TRBJ2-1; 10 nucleotides align to TRBD2. In germline, CDR1 is SGHVS, CDR2 FQNEAQ. The length of the CDR3 is 14 residues. With V trimmed by 5 bases and J by 4 bases, 2 bases remained unmatched. The CDR3 region is CASSPSGGYNEQFF. The CDR3 bases are TGTGCCAGCAGCCCTAGCGGGGGATACAATGAGCAGTTCTTC.

Notes on this clone: This sample also contains other DNA sequences that code for the same CDR3. This chain joins TRBV5-4 and TRBJ2-5; no reliable D call. CDR1 is SGHNT, CDR2 YYREEE, per germline (reference sequence). V was pared by 3 bases and J by 3 bases, with 3 bases between. This CDR3 contains 11 residues. CDR3 in DNA: TGTGCCAGCAGCTCCAAAGAGACCCAGTACTTC. It specifies CASSSKETQYF.

This rearrangement joins TRBV6-5 to TRBJ1-2; 9 nucleotides agree with TRBD1. The length of the CDR3 is 15 residues. The J segment lost 5 bases and the V segment lost 5 bases, leaving 9 bases of the junction unmatched. Germline CDR1 reads MNHEY; CDR2 reads SVGAGI. The chain's CDR3 is CASSPGTGRAYGYTF. CDR3 DNA: TGTGCCAGCAGTCCAGGGACAGGGAGGGCATATGGCTACACCTTC.

The chain couples TRBV11-2 to TRBJ2-3, with D unresolved. Trimming pared 1 base from V and 0 bases from J, leaving 8 bases between. The germline gives CDR1 SGHAT, CDR2 FQNNGV. The CDR3 runs 15 residues. CDR3 nucleotides: TGTGCCAGCAGCTTAGGTCGAACTAGCACAGATACGCAGTATTTT. As protein: CASSLGRTSTDTQYF. Full variable domain (missing parts from reference TRBV11-2 and TRBJ2-3): EAGVAQSPRYKIIEKRQSVAFWCNPISGHATLYWYQQILGQGPKLLIQFQNNGVVDDSQLPKDRFSAERLKGVDSTLKIQPAKLEDSAVYLCASSLGRTSTDTQYFGPGTRLTVL.

This chain links TRBV10-3 with TRBJ1-1, with 7 bases aligning to TRBD1. There are 15 residues in the CDR3. The germline V gene has CDR1 ENHRY and CDR2 SYGVKD. The V and J ends lost 6 bases and 1 base, in that order; junction bases with no gene match: 8. In DNA, the CDR3 is TGTGCCATCAGACCAGGACAGGCCCAGAACACTGAAGCTTTCTTT. Translating it yields CAIRPGQAQNTEAFF.

This clone was counted only a few times. The chain combines TRBV4-2 with TRBJ2-7, with a weak D call TRBD1 (6 bases). Trimming stripped 0 bases from V and 0 bases from J, with 12 bases between. Looked up from germline, CDR1 is LGHNA and CDR2 is YNFKEQ. The CDR3 runs 16 residues. CDR3: CASSQDWGQSSYEQYF. In nucleotides, the CDR3 is TGTGCCAGCAGCCAAGATTGGGGACAAAGCTCCTACGAGCAGTACTTC.

This clone appeared a single time. CDR3 loop: CASSVTGTRNTGELFF. The CDR3 region has the DNA TGTGCCAGCAGCGTCACCGGGACTAGGAACACCGGGGAGCTGTTTTTT. The V call is TRBV7-3, the J call TRBJ2-2; TRBD2 aligns across 8 bases. Germline trimming cut 5 bases from V and 1 base from J; bases unmatched to any gene: 6. The CDR3 runs 16 residues. Germline values: CDR1 SGHTA, CDR2 FQGTGA.

This clone was observed a handful of times. The chain recombines TRBV5-4 with TRBJ1-2; D is unclear. Germline lookup yields CDR1 SGHNT and CDR2 YYREEE (reference sequence). The CDR3 is 13 residues long. The V and J ends lost 0 bases and 5 bases respectively, with 8 bases between them. CDR3: CASSLETGYGYTF. The CDR3 coding sequence is TGTGCCAGCAGCTTGGAAACGGGGTATGGCTACACCTTC.

With regard to this clone: One end of the junction varies from germline; a read error may be responsible. V usage is TRBV4-2 and J usage is TRBJ2-2, with D possibly being TRBD2 (5 bases). CDR3 length equals 13 residues. The V gene's germline CDR1 is LGHNA and CDR2 YNFKEQ. CDR3 region: CASSPDSGGVLFF. CDR3 coding DNA: TGTGCCAGCAGCCCGGACTCAGGTGGGGTGCTGTTTTTT.